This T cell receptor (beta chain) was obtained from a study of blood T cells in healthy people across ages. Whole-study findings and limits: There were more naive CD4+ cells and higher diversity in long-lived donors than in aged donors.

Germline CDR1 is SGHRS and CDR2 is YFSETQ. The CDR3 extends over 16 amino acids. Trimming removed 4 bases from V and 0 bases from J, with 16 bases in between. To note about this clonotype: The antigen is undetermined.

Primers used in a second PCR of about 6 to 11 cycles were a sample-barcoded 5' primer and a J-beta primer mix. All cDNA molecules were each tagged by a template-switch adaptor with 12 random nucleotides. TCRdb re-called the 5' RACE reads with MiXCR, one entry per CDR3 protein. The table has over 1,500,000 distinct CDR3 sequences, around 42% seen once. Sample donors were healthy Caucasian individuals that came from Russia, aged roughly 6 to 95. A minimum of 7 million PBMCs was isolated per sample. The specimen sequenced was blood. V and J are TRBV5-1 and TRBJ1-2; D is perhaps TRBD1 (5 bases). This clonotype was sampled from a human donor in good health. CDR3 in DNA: TGCGCCAGCAGCATACTTGGACAACCTTCTAACTATGGCTACACCTTC. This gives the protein CASSILGQPSNYGYTF. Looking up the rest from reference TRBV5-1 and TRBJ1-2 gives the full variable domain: KAGVTQTPRYLIKTRGQQVTLSCSPISGHRSVSWYQQTPGQGLQFLFEYFSETQRNKGNFPGRFSGRQFSNSRSEMNVSTLELGDSALYLCASSILGQPSNYGYTFGSGTRLTVV.